This TCR beta chain was sequenced in a study of T cells in Graves' hyperthyroidism and ophthalmopathy. Overall study: Peripheral blood draws took place at initial diagnosis, ahead of any treatment.

Germline V gives CDR1 ENHRY, CDR2 SYGVKD. This CDR3 has 14 amino acids. Germline trimming cut 4 bases from V and 2 bases from J; bases unmatched to any gene: 0. Using RNA transcripts as the source, TCR beta CDR3 regions were amplified. The HTBI primer set was used in a first-round RT-PCR of the TCR CDR3. Each CDR3 protein is one row after TCRdb ran MiXCR on the multiplex PCR reads. The repertoire has fewer than 550,000 distinct CDR3 sequences, 15% to 17% of them found once; the top ten carry 13% to 15%. Fresh 10 ml peripheral blood yielded PBMCs. This clonotype was detected a few times. This may be a read error: a much more frequent sequence differs by one nucleotide.

This receptor was taken from a woman younger than 30 with Graves' hyperthyroidism. Material: blood. V is TRBV10-3 and J is TRBJ2-7, with 12 nucleotides matching TRBD2. This CDR3 reads CAISGTSGAYEQYF. Here the CDR3 DNA reads TGTGCCATCAGTGGGACTAGCGGGGCCTACGAGCAGTACTTC.